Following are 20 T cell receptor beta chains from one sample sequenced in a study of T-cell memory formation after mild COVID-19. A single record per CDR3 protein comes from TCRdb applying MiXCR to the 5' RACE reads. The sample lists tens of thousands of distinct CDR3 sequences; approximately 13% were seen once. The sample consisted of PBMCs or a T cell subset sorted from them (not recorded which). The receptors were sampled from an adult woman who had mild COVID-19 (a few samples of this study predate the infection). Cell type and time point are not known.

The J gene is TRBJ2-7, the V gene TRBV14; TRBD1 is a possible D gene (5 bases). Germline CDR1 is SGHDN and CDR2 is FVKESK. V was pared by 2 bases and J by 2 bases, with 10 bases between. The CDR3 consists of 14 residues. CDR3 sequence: CASSQQTVTYEQYF. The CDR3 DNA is TGTGCCAGCAGCCAACAGACAGTTACCTACGAGCAGTACTTC.

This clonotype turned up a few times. The CDR3 region is CASSSAGVRGDEQFF. DNA of the CDR3: TGCGCCAGCAGCTCAGCCGGGGTCCGAGGGGATGAGCAGTTCTTC. The V gene is TRBV5-1, the J gene TRBJ2-1; the D gene could be TRBD1 or TRBD2 (5 bases each). Germline assignment: CDR1 SGHRS and CDR2 YFSETQ. The CDR3 is 15 residues long. Trimming pared 3 bases from V and 8 bases from J, leaving 18 bases between.

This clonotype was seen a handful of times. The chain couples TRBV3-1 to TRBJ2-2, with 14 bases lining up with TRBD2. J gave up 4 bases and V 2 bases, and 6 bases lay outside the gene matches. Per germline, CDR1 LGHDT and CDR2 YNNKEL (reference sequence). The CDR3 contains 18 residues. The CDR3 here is CASSQPGLAGVGTGELFF. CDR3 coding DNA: TGTGCCAGCAGCCAACCGGGACTAGCGGGAGTCGGCACCGGGGAGCTGTTTTTT.

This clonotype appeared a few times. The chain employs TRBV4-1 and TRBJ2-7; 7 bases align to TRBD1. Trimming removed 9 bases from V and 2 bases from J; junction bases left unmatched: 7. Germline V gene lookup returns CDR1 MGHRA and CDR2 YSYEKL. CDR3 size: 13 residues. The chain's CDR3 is CARPRQGPYEQYF. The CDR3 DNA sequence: TGCGCCAGACCCAGACAGGGCCCCTACGAGCAGTACTTC.

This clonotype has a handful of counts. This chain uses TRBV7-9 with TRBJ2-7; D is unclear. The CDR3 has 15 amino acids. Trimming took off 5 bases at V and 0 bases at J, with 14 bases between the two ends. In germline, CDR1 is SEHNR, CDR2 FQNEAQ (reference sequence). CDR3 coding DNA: TGTGCCAGCAGCCCCCGGGCTCCAAGCTCCTACGAGCAGTACTTC. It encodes CASSPRAPSSYEQYF.

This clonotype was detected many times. The CDR3 DNA is TGTGCCAGCAGCGTAGCGTCAAATCCCTACGAGCAGTACTTC. As protein: CASSVASNPYEQYF. This chain links TRBV9 with TRBJ2-7; no definite D call. With 0 bases removed from V and 2 bases from J, the gap between germline ends came to 9 bases. This CDR3 region has 14 residues. The germline gives CDR1 SGDLS, CDR2 YYNGEE. Full variable domain (remainder filled in from reference TRBV9 and TRBJ2-7): DSGVTQTPKHLITATGQRVTLRCSPRSGDLSVYWYQQSLDQGLQFLIQYYNGEERAKGNILERFSAQQFPDLHSELNLSSLELGDSALYFCASSVASNPYEQYFGPGTRLTVT.

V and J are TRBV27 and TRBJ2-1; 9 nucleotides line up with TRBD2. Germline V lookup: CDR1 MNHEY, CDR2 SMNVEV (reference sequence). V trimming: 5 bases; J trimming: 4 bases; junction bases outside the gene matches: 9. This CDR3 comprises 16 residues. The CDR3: CASSPTESGGYNEQFF. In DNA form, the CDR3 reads TGTGCCAGCAGTCCCACTGAGAGCGGGGGGTACAATGAGCAGTTCTTC.

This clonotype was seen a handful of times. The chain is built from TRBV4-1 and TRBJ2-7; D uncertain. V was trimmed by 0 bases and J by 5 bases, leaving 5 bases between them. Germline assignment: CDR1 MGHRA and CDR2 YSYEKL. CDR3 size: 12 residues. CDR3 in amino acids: CASSQDPDEQYF. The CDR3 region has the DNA TGCGCCAGCAGCCAAGATCCGGACGAGCAGTACTTC.

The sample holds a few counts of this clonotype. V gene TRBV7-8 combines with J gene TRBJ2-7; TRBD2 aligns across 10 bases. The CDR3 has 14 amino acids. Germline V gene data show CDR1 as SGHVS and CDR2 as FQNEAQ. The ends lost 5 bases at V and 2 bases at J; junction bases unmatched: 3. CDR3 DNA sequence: TGTGCCAGCAGCCGGACTAGCGGAGCCTACGAGCAGTACTTC. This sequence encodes CASSRTSGAYEQYF.

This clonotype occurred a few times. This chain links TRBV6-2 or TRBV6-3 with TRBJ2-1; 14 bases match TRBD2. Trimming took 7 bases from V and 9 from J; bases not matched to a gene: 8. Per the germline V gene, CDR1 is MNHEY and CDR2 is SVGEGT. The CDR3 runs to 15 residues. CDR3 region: CASTLTSGRGGEQFF. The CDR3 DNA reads TGTGCCAGCACCTTGACTAGCGGGAGGGGCGGTGAGCAGTTCTTC.

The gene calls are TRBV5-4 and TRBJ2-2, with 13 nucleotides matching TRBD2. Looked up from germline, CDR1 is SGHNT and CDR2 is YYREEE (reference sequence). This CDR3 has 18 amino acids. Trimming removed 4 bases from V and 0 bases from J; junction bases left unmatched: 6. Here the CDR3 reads CASSGWGTSGTNTGELFF. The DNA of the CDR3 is TGTGCCAGCAGCGGATGGGGGACTAGCGGGACGAACACCGGGGAGCTGTTTTTT. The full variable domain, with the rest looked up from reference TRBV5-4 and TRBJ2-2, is ETGVTQSPTHLIKTRGQQVTLRCSSQSGHNTVSWYQQALGQGPQFIFQYYREEENGRGNFPPRFSGLQFPNYSSELNVNALELDDSALYLCASSGWGTSGTNTGELFFGEGSRLTVL.

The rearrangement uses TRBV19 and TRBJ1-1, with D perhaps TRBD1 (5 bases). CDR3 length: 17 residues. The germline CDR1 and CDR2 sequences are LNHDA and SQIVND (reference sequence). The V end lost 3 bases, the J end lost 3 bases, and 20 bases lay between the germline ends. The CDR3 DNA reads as TGTGCCAGTAGTATCCAACTAGGGGAGAGGAGATACACTGAAGCTTTCTTT. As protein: CASSIQLGERRYTEAFF.

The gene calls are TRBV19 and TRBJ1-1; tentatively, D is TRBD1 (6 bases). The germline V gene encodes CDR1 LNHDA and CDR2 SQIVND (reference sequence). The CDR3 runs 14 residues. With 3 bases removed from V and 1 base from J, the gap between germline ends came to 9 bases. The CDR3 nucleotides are TGTGCCAGTAGTATCTGGGGGGCGAACACTGAAGCTTTCTTT. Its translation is CASSIWGANTEAFF. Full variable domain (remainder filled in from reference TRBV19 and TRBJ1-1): DGGITQSPKYLFRKEGQNVTLSCEQNLNHDAMYWYRQDPGQGLRLIYYSQIVNDFQKGDIAEGYSVSREKKESFPLTVTSAQKNPTAFYLCASSIWGANTEAFFGQGTRLTVV.

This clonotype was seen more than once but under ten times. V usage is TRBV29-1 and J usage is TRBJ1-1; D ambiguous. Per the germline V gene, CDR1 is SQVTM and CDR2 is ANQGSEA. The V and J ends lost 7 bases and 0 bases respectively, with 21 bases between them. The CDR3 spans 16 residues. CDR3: CSAPDVPSGVNTEAFF. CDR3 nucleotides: TGCAGCGCTCCAGATGTCCCAAGTGGGGTGAACACTGAAGCTTTCTTT.

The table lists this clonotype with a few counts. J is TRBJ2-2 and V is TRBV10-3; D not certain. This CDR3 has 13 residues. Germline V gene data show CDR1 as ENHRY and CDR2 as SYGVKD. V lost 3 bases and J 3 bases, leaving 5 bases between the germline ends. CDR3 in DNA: TGTGCCATCAGTGATTTGTACACCGGGGAGCTGTTTTTT. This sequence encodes CAISDLYTGELFF.

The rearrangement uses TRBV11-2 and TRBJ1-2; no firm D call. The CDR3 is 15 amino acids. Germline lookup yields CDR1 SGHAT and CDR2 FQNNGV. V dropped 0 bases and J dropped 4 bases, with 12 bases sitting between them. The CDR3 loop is CASSLDGVSGYGYTF. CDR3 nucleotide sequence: TGTGCCAGCAGCTTAGATGGGGTGTCGGGCTATGGCTACACCTTC. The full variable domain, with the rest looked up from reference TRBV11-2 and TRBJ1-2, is EAGVAQSPRYKIIEKRQSVAFWCNPISGHATLYWYQQILGQGPKLLIQFQNNGVVDDSQLPKDRFSAERLKGVDSTLKIQPAKLEDSAVYLCASSLDGVSGYGYTFGSGTRLTVV.

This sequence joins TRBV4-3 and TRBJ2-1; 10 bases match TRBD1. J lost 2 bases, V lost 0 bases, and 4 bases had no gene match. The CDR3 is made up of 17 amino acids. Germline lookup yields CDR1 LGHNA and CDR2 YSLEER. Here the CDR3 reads CASSQDPTGGAYNEQFF. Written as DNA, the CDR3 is TGCGCCAGCAGCCAAGATCCGACAGGGGGCGCCTACAATGAGCAGTTCTTC.

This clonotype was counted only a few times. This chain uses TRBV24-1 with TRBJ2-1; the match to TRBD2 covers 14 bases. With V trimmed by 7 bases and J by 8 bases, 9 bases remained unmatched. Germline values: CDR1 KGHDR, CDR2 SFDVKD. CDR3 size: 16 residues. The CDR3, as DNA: TGTGCCACCAGGAATCCGACTAGCGGGAGGGGGTATGAGCAGTTCTTC. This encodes CATRNPTSGRGYEQFF.

The CDR3 DNA is TGTGCCAGCAGCTTGAGACTAGACACTGAAGCTTTCTTT. This sequence encodes CASSLRLDTEAFF. The rearrangement joins TRBV7-2 to TRBJ1-1; D unresolved. Germline CDR1 is SGHTA and CDR2 is FQGNSA. Trimming stripped 3 bases from V and 3 bases from J, with 8 bases between. CDR3 length equals 13 residues.

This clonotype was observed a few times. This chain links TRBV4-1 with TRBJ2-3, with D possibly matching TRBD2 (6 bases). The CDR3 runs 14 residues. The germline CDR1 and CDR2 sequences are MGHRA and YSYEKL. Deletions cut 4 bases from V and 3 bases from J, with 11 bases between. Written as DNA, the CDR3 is TGCGCCAGCAGCCCGGTCCGGGGGACAGATACGCAGTATTTT. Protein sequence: CASSPVRGTDTQYF.